The T cell receptor beta chain described here comes from a study of Graves' ophthalmopathy and Graves' hyperthyroidism. The study, taken as a whole, reports: Using 13 signatures, a model distinguished ophthalmopathy from stable hyperthyroidism, reaching 85% to 90% sensitivity and approximately 84% specificity.

The diagnostic workup employed clinical symptoms, serum thyroxine, TRAb, thyroid ultrasound and orbital computed tomography. What supplied the PBMCs was roughly 10 ml of fresh peripheral blood. Investigators amplified TCR beta CDR3 regions from RNA transcripts. The library came from an HTBI-primed first-round RT-PCR and a second-round multiplex PCR. One entry per CDR3 protein, called by TCRdb with MiXCR from the multiplex PCR reads. The top ten clones hold approximately 8.9% of a sample with roughly 160,000 distinct CDR3 sequences, around 40% of them seen once. This clonotype was recorded at least ten times. As yet, its antigen is unknown. The CDR3 has 15 amino acids. V shed 1 base and J 9 bases; nucleotides not matched to a gene: 10. Per the germline V gene, CDR1 is SGHTA and CDR2 is FQGNSA.

Sequencing input: peripheral blood. V and J are TRBV7-2 and TRBJ2-7, with 9 bases identical to TRBD2. This receptor was taken from a man younger than 45 with Graves' ophthalmopathy. The CDR3 loop is CASSLGSLAGRWQYF. The CDR3, as DNA: TGTGCCAGCAGCTTAGGGAGTCTAGCGGGAAGATGGCAGTACTTC.